This entry lists 25 T cell receptor beta chains sequenced from one sample in a study of shared clonotypes between healthy human individuals. CD45RO-negative cells were positively selected for CCR7, leaving out terminally differentiated effector memory CD45RA+ cells. Produced via immunoSEQ multiplex PCR; TCRdb's table is partial and in-frame only. The data show under 2,000,000 clones, with around 96% seen just once and less than 1.5% held by the top ten. The sequencing input was naive CD8+ T cells sorted from blood. The receptors stem from a man aged 18 to 30 in good health.

This chain uses TRBV4-3 with TRBJ2-1; D not resolved. Germline loops: CDR1 LGHNA, CDR2 YSLEER. V was shortened by 4 bases and J by 5 bases, with 6 bases between the two germline ends. The CDR3 length is 12 residues. The CDR3 DNA reads TGCGCCAGCAGCCTGGGAAACAATGAGCAGTTCTTC. Amino acid sequence: CASSLGNNEQFF.

V gene TRBV7-8 combines with J gene TRBJ2-7; tentative D call: TRBD1 (5 bases). The CDR3 sequence is 14 residues long. Germline V lookup: CDR1 SGHVS, CDR2 FQNEAQ. Trimming stripped 1 base from V and 5 bases from J, with 12 bases between. The chain's CDR3 is CASSLGGRVNEQYF. The DNA of the CDR3 is TGTGCCAGCAGCTTAGGGGGCAGGGTAAACGAGCAGTACTTC.

The gene calls are TRBV15 and TRBJ2-3; 11 bases fit TRBD1. Germline lookup yields CDR1 LNHNV and CDR2 YYDKDF (reference sequence). The V gene end was trimmed by 3 bases and the J gene end by 5 bases; junction bases not matched to a gene: 4. The CDR3 loop spans 15 amino acids. The CDR3 is CATSSPDRGQDTQYF. As DNA, the CDR3 is TGTGCCACCAGCAGCCCGGACAGGGGGCAAGATACGCAGTATTTT.

In DNA form, the CDR3 reads TGTGCCATCAGTGAGGGCCCCTCTGGGGCCAACGTCCTGACTTTC. Translation gives CAISEGPSGANVLTF. The J gene is TRBJ2-6, the V gene TRBV10-3; the D is unclear. The CDR3 spans 15 residues. V lost 2 bases and J lost 0, with 5 bases in between. The germline CDR1 and CDR2 sequences are ENHRY and SYGVKD.

This chain uses TRBV4-3 with TRBJ2-7; 8 nucleotides match TRBD2. Germline-derived CDR1 and CDR2 are LGHNA and YSLEER. Germline trimming cut 0 bases from V and 3 bases from J; bases unmatched to any gene: 13. The CDR3 spans 18 residues. The CDR3 DNA follows: TGCGCCAGCAGCCAAGAGGGTCCGGGCGGGAGGTTCCACTACGAGCAGTACTTC. Translating it yields CASSQEGPGGRFHYEQYF.

This rearrangement joins TRBV25-1 to TRBJ1-5; 10 bases agree with TRBD1. Germline loops: CDR1 MGHDK, CDR2 SYGVNS. The CDR3 has 14 residues. Trimming removed 8 bases from V and 2 bases from J; junction bases left unmatched: 3. CDR3 amino acids: CASAGTGGNQPQHF. The CDR3 nucleotides are TGTGCCAGCGCCGGGACAGGGGGCAATCAGCCCCAGCATTTT.

The chain combines TRBV7-9 with TRBJ1-1, with 10 positions matching TRBD1. This CDR3 comprises 17 residues. CDR1 SEHNR and CDR2 FQNEAQ come from the germline V gene (reference sequence). The V segment lost 4 bases and the J segment 3 bases; nucleotides outside the gene matches: 11. The CDR3 nucleotides read TGTGCCAGCAGCTCTTCCTGGACAGGGGGACGGGACACTGAAGCTTTCTTT. Translated: CASSSSWTGGRDTEAFF.

As to this clone: The junction does not match germline at one end; this may be a read error. V usage is TRBV7-9 and J usage is TRBJ2-1, with D perhaps matching TRBD2 (5 bases). CDR1 SEHNR and CDR2 FQNEAQ come from the germline V gene (reference sequence). The CDR3 loop spans 16 amino acids. The CDR3 loop reads CASRLAAEVRRNEQFF. CDR3 nucleotides: TGTGCCAGCAGATTAGCCGCAGAGGTCAGGAGGAATGAGCAGTTCTTC.

The CDR3 DNA sequence: TGTGCCAGCAGCTCACACCTTAGGTACGAGCAGTACTTC. As protein: CASSSHLRYEQYF. The chain recombines TRBV7-9 with TRBJ2-7, with D unresolved. The CDR3 length is 13 residues. Germline V gives CDR1 SEHNR, CDR2 FQNEAQ (reference sequence). The V and J ends lost 4 bases and 4 bases respectively, with 11 bases between them.

The chain uses TRBV5-1 and TRBJ1-1; maybe TRBD1 (6 bases). V lost 0 bases to trimming and J lost 6 bases, with 12 bases between them. This CDR3 contains 14 residues. Germline values: CDR1 SGHRS, CDR2 YFSETQ. CDR3 in DNA: TGCGCCAGCAGCTTGGAGGCCGGGACACCTGAAGCTTTCTTT. Translation: CASSLEAGTPEAFF.

The chain is built from TRBV27 and TRBJ2-3; TRBD2 agrees at 8 bases. V trimming: 6 bases; J trimming: 2 bases; junction bases outside the gene matches: 10. This CDR3 contains 16 residues. Per germline, CDR1 MNHEY and CDR2 SMNVEV (reference sequence). The CDR3 here is CASRIAGPPSTDTQYF. The CDR3 DNA reads TGTGCCAGCAGAATAGCGGGACCCCCCTCCACAGATACGCAGTATTTT.

The chain recombines TRBV30 with TRBJ2-3; TRBD2 matches at 9 bases. Germline V gene data show CDR1 as GTSNPN and CDR2 as SVGIG (reference sequence). This CDR3 has 13 amino acids. The junction had 1 base not matched to a gene; V was cut back by 4 bases and J by 2 bases. The CDR3 is CAWTSGVTDTQYF. The CDR3 DNA sequence: TGTGCCTGGACTAGCGGGGTCACAGATACGCAGTATTTT.

This chain uses TRBV7-9 with TRBJ2-7, with 10 bases fitting TRBD1. V trimming: 2 bases; J trimming: 3 bases; junction bases outside the gene matches: 4. Per germline, CDR1 SEHNR and CDR2 FQNEAQ (reference sequence). The CDR3 is made up of 15 amino acids. The CDR3 here is CASSLPRTGGYEQYF. The CDR3 bases are TGTGCCAGCAGCTTACCGAGGACAGGGGGCTACGAGCAGTACTTC.

This sequence joins TRBV6-5 and TRBJ2-1, with D possibly called TRBD1 or TRBD2 (5 bases each). CDR1 is MNHEY and CDR2 is SVGAGI in the germline V gene. With 6 bases removed from V and 8 bases from J, the gap between germline ends came to 17 bases. CDR3 size: 14 residues. The CDR3 coding sequence is TGTGCCAGCAGAGGGACCCTGGGAATGCATGAGCAGTTCTTC. It encodes CASRGTLGMHEQFF.

The chain recombines TRBV18 with TRBJ1-4; D gene unclear. V shed 5 bases and J shed 0 bases, with 10 bases lying between them. Looked up from germline, CDR1 is KGHSH and CDR2 is LQKENI. The CDR3 is made up of 15 amino acids. CDR3 amino acids: CASSTGATTNEKLFF. In DNA form, the CDR3 reads TGTGCCAGCTCAACGGGCGCTACAACTAATGAAAAACTGTTTTTT.

The CDR3: CASSFGGNYGYTF. The CDR3, as DNA: TGTGCCAGCAGCTTTGGCGGCAACTATGGCTACACCTTC. The chain combines TRBV7-8 with TRBJ1-2, with D hard to call. The CDR3 runs 13 residues. From germline, CDR1 is SGHVS and CDR2 FQNEAQ. V was pared by 3 bases and J by 2 bases, with 7 bases between.

The chain links TRBV7-9 to TRBJ2-5; the D call may be TRBD1 or TRBD2 (5 bases each). V shed 2 bases and J shed 3 bases, with 10 bases lying between them. The CDR3 sequence is 14 residues long. CDR1 SEHNR and CDR2 FQNEAQ come from the germline V gene (reference sequence). The CDR3 DNA sequence: TGTGCCAGCAGCTTACCGGGGCCAGAAGAGACCCAGTACTTC. Protein product: CASSLPGPEETQYF.

The chain has TRBV4-3 and TRBJ1-3; D remains unclear. V lost 2 bases to trimming and J lost 4 bases, with 24 bases between them. This CDR3 has 19 residues. Germline CDR1 LGHNA, CDR2 YSLEER. The CDR3: CASSQRLLGQQAGGNTIYF. The CDR3 nucleotides read TGCGCCAGCAGCCAACGACTCCTCGGGCAGCAGGCAGGCGGAAACACCATATATTTT.

The chain is built from TRBV19 and TRBJ1-1; tentatively, D is TRBD1 (6 bases). This CDR3 spans 13 amino acids. Germline-derived CDR1 and CDR2 are LNHDA and SQIVND (reference sequence). V shed 6 bases and J shed 1 base, with 9 bases lying between them. The CDR3 DNA is TGTGCCAGTAGCGCGGGACAGAACACTGAAGCTTTCTTT. Translating it yields CASSAGQNTEAFF.

The chain links TRBV30 to TRBJ2-5; 11 bases fit TRBD2. Near its end, the DNA agrees better with TRBJ2-7, so the J call may be wrong. CDR3 size: 15 residues. Germline CDR1 GTSNPN, CDR2 SVGIG (reference sequence). CDR3 loop: CAWNTLAGVSYEQYF. CDR3 nucleotide sequence: TGTGCCTGGAACACACTAGCGGGAGTTAGCTACGAGCAGTACTTC.

This rearrangement joins TRBV5-6 to TRBJ2-7; D is possibly TRBD2 (6 bases). Germline CDR1 is SGHDT and CDR2 is YYEEEE. Trimming took off 0 bases at V and 8 bases at J, with 15 bases between the two ends. The CDR3 is 14 residues long. The CDR3 loop reads CASSLAAVAAKQYF. The CDR3 nucleotides are TGTGCCAGCAGCTTGGCCGCGGTAGCGGCGAAGCAGTACTTC.

The genes are TRBV5-6 and TRBJ1-2; TRBD1 might be the D (5 bases). The CDR3 is made up of 15 amino acids. In germline, CDR1 is SGHDT, CDR2 YYEEEE. Trimming took off 4 bases at V and 4 bases at J, with 17 bases between the two ends. The CDR3, as DNA: TGTGCCAGCAGCCCGATTGGGGCGCAAGGCTATGGCTACACCTTC. It specifies CASSPIGAQGYGYTF. Supplemented by reference TRBV5-6 and TRBJ1-2, the full variable domain reads DAGVTQSPTHLIKTRGQQVTLRCSPKSGHDTVSWYQQALGQGPQFIFQYYEEEERQRGNFPDRFSGHQFPNYSSELNVNALLLGDSALYLCASSPIGAQGYGYTFGSGTRLTVV.

In regard to this clone: Other DNA sequences in the sample encode the same CDR3. This rearrangement joins TRBV5-6 to TRBJ1-1; TRBD1 might be the D (5 bases). Between the trimmed V and J ends, which lost 4 bases and 3 bases, there was a span of 10 bases. Germline loops: CDR1 SGHDT, CDR2 YYEEEE. CDR3 size: 13 residues. This CDR3 is CASSLGEDTEAFF. The CDR3 region has the DNA TGTGCCAGCAGCCTAGGGGAGGACACTGAAGCTTTCTTT.

The gene calls are TRBV7-9 and TRBJ2-7; 7 bases line up with TRBD1. There are 15 residues in the CDR3. The V and J ends lost 6 bases and 3 bases, in that order; junction bases with no gene match: 11. Germline CDR1 is SEHNR and CDR2 is FQNEAQ (reference sequence). DNA for the CDR3: TGTGCCAGCAGTCCTCCGGGACAGTCCTACTACGAGCAGTACTTC. Protein: CASSPPGQSYYEQYF.

The gene calls are TRBV14 and TRBJ2-2; D is unclear. Per the germline V gene, CDR1 is SGHDN and CDR2 is FVKESK. The germline V and J ends were trimmed by 1 base and 4 bases, with 7 bases remaining between them. The CDR3 loop spans 14 amino acids. The CDR3 is CASSQGAITGELFF. The CDR3 bases are TGTGCCAGCAGCCAAGGGGCGATCACCGGGGAGCTGTTTTTT.